A selection of T cell receptor beta chains follows, all from one sample in a study of cytomegalovirus exposure and HLA in healthy donors. Assay used: immunoSEQ multiplex PCR; TCRdb lists only in-frame clones, some missing. Of approximately 100,000 clones in the sample, 79% are singletons; the top ten hold over 4%. What was sequenced was PBMCs. The receptors here all came from a female donor in good health and CMV-seropositive. CDR3s include the opening cysteine and the closing phenylalanine or tryptophan. D genes are given only for firm matches. Some rows have no size entry. The others give once, few or many, or a class for an expanded clone.

>.|TRBD2|TRBV7-9|TRBJ2-1
TGTGCCAGCAGCGGCGGGACTAGCGGGGGGACCTACAATGAGCAGTTCTTC
CASSGGTSGGTYNEQFF
>.|.|TRBV5-4|TRBJ2-7
TGTGCCAGCAGCCGGGACAAGTTCTACGAGCAGTACTTC
CASSRDKFYEQYF
>.|.|TRBV6-6|TRBJ1-1
TGTGCCAGCTCCCATGGACTCCTGAACACTGAAGCTTTCTTT
CASSHGLLNTEAFF
>.|TRBD2|TRBV4-2|TRBJ2-3
TGTGCCAGCAGCCAGTCTAGCGGGGATGCAGATACGCAGTATTTT
CASSQSSGDADTQYF
>.|.|TRBV5-1|TRBJ2-3
TGCGCCAGCAGCCAGCGGACCGGCAGAGATACGCAGTATTTT
CASSQRTGRDTQYF
>.|TRBD1|TRBV6-5|TRBJ1-3
TGTGCCAGCAGTAACAGGGGACCAGGAAACACCATATATTTT
CASSNRGPGNTIYF
>.|TRBD2|TRBV27|TRBJ2-1
TGTGCCAGCAGTTGGCTAGCGGGGAATGAGCAGTTCTTC
CASSWLAGNEQFF
>.|.|TRBV12-5|TRBJ2-5
TGTGCTAGTGGCCCTATCGGGGTGGGAGAGACCCAGTACTTC
CASGPIGVGETQYF
>.|.|TRBV15|TRBJ2-1
TGTGCCACCAGCAGAGACAGGCAGGTTCCCTACAATGAGCAGTTCTTC
CATSRDRQVPYNEQFF
>.|.|TRBV14|TRBJ2-7
TGTGCCAGCAGCCCGGACACCGGTATGGCATACGAGCAGTACTTC
CASSPDTGMAYEQYF
>.|.|TRBV18|TRBJ1-2
TGTGCCAGCTCACCCTCGGGAAATGGCTACACCTTC
CASSPSGNGYTF
>.|.|TRBV11-2|TRBJ1-4
TGTGCCAGCAGCTTAGCGTTCTCCGCTGCAGGGGCCGGAGATGAAAAACTGTTTTTT
CASSLAFSAAGAGDEKLFF
>few|.|TRBV11-2|TRBJ2-2
TGTGCCAGCAGCTTAGATATACCTAGCACGAACACCGGGGAGCTGTTTTTT
CASSLDIPSTNTGELFF
>.|.|TRBV6-5|TRBJ1-4
TGTGCCAGCAGCCAGCGCGGGGGAGAAAAACTGTTTTTT
CASSQRGGEKLFF
>.|TRBD1|TRBV2|TRBJ1-6
TGTGCCAGCAGTTCTTCCCGACAGGGAAGAGGGTCACCCCTCCACTTT
CASSSSRQGRGSPLHF
>.|TRBD2|TRBV14|TRBJ2-1
TGTGCCAGCAGCCAAGATGGGCGGGAGGTGACCTACAATGAGCAGTTCTTC
CASSQDGREVTYNEQFF
>.|TRBD2|TRBV5-1|TRBJ2-1
TGCGCCAGCAGCCCGGAGGGGACTAGGACCTACAATGAGCAGTTCTTC
CASSPEGTRTYNEQFF
>.|TRBD2|TRBV2|TRBJ2-7
TGTGCCAGCAAGGGAGCGGGGGGAACCTACGAGCAGTACTTC
CASKGAGGTYEQYF
>.|.|TRBV5-1|TRBJ2-5
TGCGCCAGCAGAGTTACAGGACAAGAGACCCAGTACTTC
CASRVTGQETQYF
>.|TRBD2|TRBV5-1|TRBJ2-7
TGCGCCAGCAGCTCAACTAGCGGGGTTAACTACGAGCAGTACTTC
CASSSTSGVNYEQYF
>.|TRBD1|TRBV6-1|TRBJ1-1
TGTGCCGCCGGAGGACAGGGACAAGGGGGGGAAGCTTTCTTT
CAAGGQGQGGEAFF
>once|.|TRBV5-8|TRBJ2-3
TGTGCCAGCAGCTCTTCGGGTCTCGCCACAGATACGCAGTATTTT
CASSSSGLATDTQYF
>.|.|TRBV5-1|TRBJ1-1
TGCGCCAGCAGCTCCCGGACAGATAGGGGCACTGAAGCTTTCTTT
CASSSRTDRGTEAFF
>.|TRBD2|TRBV7-9|TRBJ2-5
TGTGCCAGCAGCTCAACTAACAGAGCGGGGGAGACCCAGTACTTC
CASSSTNRAGETQYF
>.|.|TRBV11-2|TRBJ2-5
TGTGCCAGCAGCTTAGGGTGGGGGGGCGGAGAGACCCAGTACTTC
CASSLGWGGGETQYF